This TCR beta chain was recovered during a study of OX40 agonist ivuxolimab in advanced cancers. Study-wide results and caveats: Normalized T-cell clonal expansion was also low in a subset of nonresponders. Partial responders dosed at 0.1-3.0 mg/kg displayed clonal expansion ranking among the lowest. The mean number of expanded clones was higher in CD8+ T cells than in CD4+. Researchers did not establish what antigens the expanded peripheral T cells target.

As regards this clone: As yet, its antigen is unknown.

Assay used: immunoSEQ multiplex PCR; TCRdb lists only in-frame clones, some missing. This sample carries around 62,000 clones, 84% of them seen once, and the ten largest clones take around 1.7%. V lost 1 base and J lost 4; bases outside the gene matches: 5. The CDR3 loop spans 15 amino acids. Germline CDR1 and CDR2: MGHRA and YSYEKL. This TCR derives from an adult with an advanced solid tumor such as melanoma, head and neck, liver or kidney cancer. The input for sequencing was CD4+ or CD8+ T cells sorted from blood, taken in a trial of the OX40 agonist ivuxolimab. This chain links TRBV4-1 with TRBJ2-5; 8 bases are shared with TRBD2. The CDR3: CASSQGGLVGETQYF. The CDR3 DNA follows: TGCGCCAGCAGCCAAGGGGGACTAGTCGGAGAGACCCAGTACTTC.